The 17 T cell receptor beta chains below come from one sample, sequenced in a study of shared clonotypes between healthy human individuals. Measured with immunoSEQ multiplex PCR; TCRdb has only the in-frame clones, and not every one. The data show some 2,100,000 clones, with 85% to 95% seen just once and roughly 1.8% held by the top ten. Positively selected for CCR7, the CD45RO-negative cells used as naive CD8 cells excluded terminally differentiated effector memory CD45RA+ cells. Material: naive CD8+ T cells from PBMCs. The receptors come from a man younger than 30 in good health. Some clones in this sample may be carry-over from other donors' samples.

The chain is built from TRBV30 and TRBJ2-2; possible D gene TRBD1, 5 bases. The CDR3 is made up of 15 amino acids. From germline, CDR1 is GTSNPN and CDR2 SVGIG (reference sequence). V gave up 2 bases and J gave up 7 bases, with 17 bases separating them. The CDR3 is CAWSRLQGWIGELFF. Written as DNA, the CDR3 is TGTGCCTGGAGTAGGTTGCAGGGTTGGATCGGGGAGCTGTTTTTT.

This chain uses TRBV5-1 with TRBJ1-1; 10 nucleotides match TRBD1. This CDR3 spans 16 amino acids. In germline, CDR1 is SGHRS, CDR2 YFSETQ. V lost 3 bases, J lost 2 bases, and 7 bases stayed unmatched. The CDR3 is CASSSTGQGSNTEAFF. CDR3 in DNA: TGCGCCAGCAGCTCGACGGGACAGGGGTCAAACACTGAAGCTTTCTTT.

The chain recombines TRBV30 with TRBJ2-1; D tentatively fits TRBD1 or TRBD2 (5 bases each). V was shortened by 0 bases and J by 6 bases, with 12 bases between the two germline ends. The length of the CDR3 is 14 residues. The germline CDR1 and CDR2 sequences are GTSNPN and SVGIG (reference sequence). The CDR3 loop is CAWSVRGRSNEQFF. The CDR3 bases are TGTGCCTGGAGTGTGAGGGGACGGAGCAATGAGCAGTTCTTC.

This sequence joins TRBV7-9 and TRBJ2-1, with D perhaps TRBD2 (6 bases). Looked up from germline, CDR1 is SEHNR and CDR2 is FQNEAQ (reference sequence). CDR3 length: 16 amino acids. The V gene lost 2 bases and the J gene lost 7 bases, with 18 bases spanning the gap. The CDR3 DNA reads TGTGCCAGCAGCTTATCATATAGTAGCGGTGGGAATGAGCAGTTCTTC. This codes for CASSLSYSSGGNEQFF.

The chain has TRBV13 and TRBJ1-2; TRBD1 agrees at 7 bases. Germline CDR1 reads PRHDT; CDR2 reads FYEKMQ (reference sequence). The length of the CDR3 is 15 residues. The ends lost 4 bases at V and 6 bases at J; junction bases unmatched: 11. CDR3 bases: TGTGCCAGCAGCTACACACCGAAGGGGGCGAATGGCTACACCTTC. This codes for CASSYTPKGANGYTF.

The chain employs TRBV6-5 and TRBJ2-1; a possible D gene is TRBD2 (6 bases). Germline CDR1 reads MNHEY; CDR2 reads SVGAGI. The CDR3 consists of 15 residues. The ends were cut back, 0 bases at V and 4 bases at J, with 10 bases in the middle. The CDR3 loop reads CASSYSSGFYNEQFF. The CDR3 DNA reads as TGTGCCAGCAGTTACTCTAGCGGATTTTACAATGAGCAGTTCTTC.

The J gene is TRBJ2-7, the V gene TRBV5-1; 10 positions agree with TRBD2. The CDR3 contains 16 residues. V was pared by 3 bases and J by 5 bases, with 11 bases of the junction left unmatched. Germline V gene sequence: CDR1 SGHRS, CDR2 YFSETQ. The CDR3 nucleotides are TGCGCCAGCAGCTCCGCCCTAGCGGGAGCGGTGGACGAGCAGTACTTC. Amino acids: CASSSALAGAVDEQYF.

The chain couples TRBV27 to TRBJ1-1; D uncertain. The germline V gene has CDR1 MNHEY and CDR2 SMNVEV (reference sequence). V was shortened by 2 bases and J by 3 bases, with 7 bases between the two germline ends. The CDR3 is 13 residues long. This chain's CDR3 is CASSLRVDTEAFF. CDR3 nucleotides: TGTGCCAGCAGTTTACGCGTAGACACTGAAGCTTTCTTT.

The J gene is TRBJ2-1, the V gene TRBV11-1; weak D call: TRBD2 (6 bases). CDR3 length equals 15 residues. The V gene lost 5 bases and the J gene lost 7 bases, with 18 bases spanning the gap. Germline V gives CDR1 SGHAT, CDR2 FQDESV (reference sequence). CDR3 bases: TGTGCCAGCAGCGAACGGGTGGAGGGAAAGAATGAGCAGTTCTTC. Translating it yields CASSERVEGKNEQFF.

V and J are TRBV5-5 and TRBJ2-7; D gene uncertain. This CDR3 has 14 residues. V lost 1 base to trimming and J lost 7 bases, with 15 bases between them. Germline V gene lookup returns CDR1 SGHKS and CDR2 YYEKEE (reference sequence). The CDR3 sequence is CASSLILLEREQYF. DNA for the CDR3: TGTGCCAGCAGCTTGATTCTATTAGAAAGGGAGCAGTACTTC.

This rearrangement joins TRBV11-2 to TRBJ2-5; 8 bases are a match to TRBD1. The J call is in doubt because the DNA end fits TRBJ2-7 better. The length of the CDR3 is 13 residues. Germline values: CDR1 SGHAT, CDR2 FQNNGV. This CDR3 reads CASRRTGGYEQYF. The CDR3 DNA reads as TGTGCCAGCAGGCGAACAGGGGGCTACGAGCAGTACTTC.

V gene TRBV7-6 combines with J gene TRBJ2-7; TRBD1 aligns across 9 bases. The CDR3 extends over 15 amino acids. V was clipped by 4 bases and J by 4 bases; unmatched bases: 8. Germline V gene sequence: CDR1 SGHVS, CDR2 FNYEAQ. CDR3 nucleotides: TGTGCCAGCAGCTCCTTGAACAGGGGGCGATACGAGCAGTACTTC. As protein: CASSSLNRGRYEQYF.

This CDR3 is CATSRERGIPEAFF. In DNA, the CDR3 is TGTGCCACCAGCAGAGAACGGGGGATCCCTGAAGCTTTCTTT. The V gene is TRBV15, the J gene TRBJ1-1; D perhaps matches TRBD1 (5 bases). CDR3 length: 14 amino acids. Germline V gene lookup returns CDR1 LNHNV and CDR2 YYDKDF (reference sequence). V was shortened by 0 bases and J by 6 bases, with 11 bases between the two germline ends.

The genes are TRBV11-2 and TRBJ1-5, with D possibly matching TRBD1 (6 bases). V lost 0 bases, J lost 11 bases, and 20 bases lay in between. Germline-derived CDR1 and CDR2 are SGHAT and FQNNGV. CDR3 length: 16 residues. For the CDR3, the DNA is TGTGCCAGCAGCTTAGAGCCCAGGGGCCTCTTAGGGGCCCAGCATTTT. As protein: CASSLEPRGLLGAQHF.

The rearrangement uses TRBV29-1 and TRBJ2-7, with 8 bases fitting TRBD1. This CDR3 is built from 16 residues. Trimming cost V 0 bases and J 2 bases; bases outside gene matches: 9. In germline, CDR1 is SQVTM, CDR2 ANQGSEA. The CDR3 region is CSVEDLSDRGAYEQYF. DNA of the CDR3: TGCAGCGTTGAAGATCTAAGTGACAGGGGCGCCTACGAGCAGTACTTC.

The chain couples TRBV5-1 to TRBJ2-2; 9 nucleotides align to TRBD2. CDR3 length: 16 residues. J gave up 3 bases and V 4 bases, and 7 bases lay outside the gene matches. The germline gives CDR1 SGHRS, CDR2 YFSETQ. The DNA of the CDR3 is TGCGCCAGCAGCCCAACGAAGCGGGAGGACACCGGGGAGCTGTTTTTT. Protein: CASSPTKREDTGELFF.

In this sample, this clone turned up a few times. V and J are TRBV27 and TRBJ2-2, with D unclear. The CDR3 is 12 residues long. V was cut by 2 bases and J by 7 bases, with 5 bases left in between. Germline V gene sequence: CDR1 MNHEY, CDR2 SMNVEV (reference sequence). DNA of the CDR3: TGTGCCAGCAGTTTAATGGGCGGGGAGCTGTTTTTT. Protein: CASSLMGGELFF.